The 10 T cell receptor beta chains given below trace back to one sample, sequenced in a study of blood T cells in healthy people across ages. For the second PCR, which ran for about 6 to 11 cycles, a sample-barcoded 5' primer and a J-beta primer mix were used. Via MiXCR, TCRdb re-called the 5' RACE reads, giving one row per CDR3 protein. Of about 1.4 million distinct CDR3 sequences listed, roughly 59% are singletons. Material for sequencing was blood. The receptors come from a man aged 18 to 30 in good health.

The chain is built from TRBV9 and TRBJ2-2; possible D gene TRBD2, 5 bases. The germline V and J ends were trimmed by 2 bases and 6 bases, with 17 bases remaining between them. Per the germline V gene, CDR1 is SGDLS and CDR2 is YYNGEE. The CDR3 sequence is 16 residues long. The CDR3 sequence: CASSVGLANEAGELFF. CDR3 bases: TGTGCCAGCAGCGTCGGGCTAGCAAACGAGGCCGGGGAGCTGTTTTTT.

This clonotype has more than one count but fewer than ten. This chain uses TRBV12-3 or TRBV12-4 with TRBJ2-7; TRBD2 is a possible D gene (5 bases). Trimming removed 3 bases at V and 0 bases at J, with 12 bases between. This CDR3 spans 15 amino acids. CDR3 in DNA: TGTGCCAGCAGTTTTGTCGGGGTGGGCTCCTACGAGCAGTACTTC. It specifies CASSFVGVGSYEQYF.

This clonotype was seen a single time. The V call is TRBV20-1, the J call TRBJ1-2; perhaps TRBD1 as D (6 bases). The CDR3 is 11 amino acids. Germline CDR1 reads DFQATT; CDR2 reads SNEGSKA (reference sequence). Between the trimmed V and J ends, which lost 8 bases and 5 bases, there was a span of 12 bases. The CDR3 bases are TGCAGTACAGGGACTGGTTATGGCTACACCTTC. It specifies CSTGTGYGYTF.

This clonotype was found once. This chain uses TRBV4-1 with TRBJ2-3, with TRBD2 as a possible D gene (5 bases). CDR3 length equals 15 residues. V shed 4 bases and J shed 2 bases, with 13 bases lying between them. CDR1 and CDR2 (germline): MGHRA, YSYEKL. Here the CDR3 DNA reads TGCGCCAGCAGCCCAGCTCCGGGGTTCACAGATACGCAGTATTTT. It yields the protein CASSPAPGFTDTQYF.

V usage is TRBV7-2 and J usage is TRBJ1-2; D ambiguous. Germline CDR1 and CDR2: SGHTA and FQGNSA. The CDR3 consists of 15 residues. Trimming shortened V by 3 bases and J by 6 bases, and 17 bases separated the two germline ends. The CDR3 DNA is TGTGCCAGCAGCTTGCAAACGGACGGGCTCCATGGCTACACCTTC. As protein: CASSLQTDGLHGYTF. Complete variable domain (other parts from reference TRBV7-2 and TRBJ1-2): GAGVSQSPSNKVTEKGKDVELRCDPISGHTALYWYRQSLGQGLEFLIYFQGNSAPDKSGLPSDRFSAERTGGSVSTLTIQRTQQEDSAVYLCASSLQTDGLHGYTFGSGTRLTVV.

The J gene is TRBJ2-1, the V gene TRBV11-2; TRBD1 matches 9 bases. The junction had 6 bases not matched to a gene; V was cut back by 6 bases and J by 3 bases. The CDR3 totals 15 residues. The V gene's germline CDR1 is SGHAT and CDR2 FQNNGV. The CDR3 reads CASSRGQGFYNEQFF. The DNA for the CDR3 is TGTGCCAGCAGTCGGGGACAGGGTTTCTACAATGAGCAGTTCTTC.

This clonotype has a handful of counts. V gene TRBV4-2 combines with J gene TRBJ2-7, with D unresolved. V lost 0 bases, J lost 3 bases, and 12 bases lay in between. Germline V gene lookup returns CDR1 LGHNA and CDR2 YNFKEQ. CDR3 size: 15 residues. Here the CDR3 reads CASSQDRFGNYEQYF. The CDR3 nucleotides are TGTGCCAGCAGCCAAGATAGGTTTGGAAACTACGAGCAGTACTTC.

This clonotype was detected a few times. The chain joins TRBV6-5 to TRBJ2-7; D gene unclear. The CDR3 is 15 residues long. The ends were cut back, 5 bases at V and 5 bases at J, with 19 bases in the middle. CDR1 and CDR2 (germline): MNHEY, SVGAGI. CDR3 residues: CASSPDMNRVHEQYF. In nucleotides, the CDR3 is TGTGCCAGCAGTCCCGACATGAATAGGGTCCACGAGCAGTACTTC.

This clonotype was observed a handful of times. The CDR3 protein is CSVDYGDSGANVLTF. The CDR3 nucleotides are TGCAGCGTTGACTACGGCGACTCTGGGGCCAACGTCCTGACTTTC. The chain recombines TRBV29-1 with TRBJ2-6; D is ambiguous. V lost 3 bases to trimming and J lost 0 bases, with 9 bases between them. CDR1 and CDR2 from the germline V gene are SQVTM and ANQGSEA. This CDR3 region has 15 residues.

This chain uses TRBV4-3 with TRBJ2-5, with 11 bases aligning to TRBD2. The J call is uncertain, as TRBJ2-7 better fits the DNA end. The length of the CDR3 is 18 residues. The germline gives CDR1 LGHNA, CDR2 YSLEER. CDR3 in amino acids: CASSQDASGGTIYYEQYF. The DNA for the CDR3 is TGCGCCAGCAGCCAAGATGCTAGCGGGGGGACAATTTACTACGAGCAGTACTTC.